These 4 T cell receptor beta chains originate from one sample sequenced in a study of technical replicates of blood from several donors. Assay: immunoSEQ multiplex PCR; the TCRdb copy retains only in-frame clones and omits some. This table has about 66,000 clones, roughly 88% appearing once. The material sequenced was PBMCs. All receptors come from a human donor in good health. Some clones in this sample may be carry-over from other donors' samples.

The chain links TRBV29-1 to TRBJ2-5; D not certain. The CDR3 runs to 13 residues. CDR1 and CDR2 from the germline V gene are SQVTM and ANQGSEA. V was pared by 4 bases and J by 2 bases, with 11 bases between. This CDR3 is CSVAGRHQETQYF. The CDR3 DNA reads TGCAGCGTTGCCGGCAGGCATCAAGAGACCCAGTACTTC.

The V gene is TRBV7-2, the J gene TRBJ2-2; 7 bases are shared with TRBD1. The J segment lost 1 base and the V segment lost 4 bases, leaving 6 bases of the junction unmatched. CDR3 size: 16 residues. CDR1 and CDR2 (germline): SGHTA, FQGNSA. The CDR3 DNA reads as TGTGCCAGCAGCTCGTCGACAGGGAGGAACACCGGGGAGCTGTTTTTT. Its protein is CASSSSTGRNTGELFF.

This chain connects TRBV5-6 to TRBJ1-1; D ambiguous. V was pared by 2 bases and J by 1 base, with 6 bases between. Looked up from germline, CDR1 is SGHDT and CDR2 is YYEEEE. This CDR3 contains 13 residues. In nucleotides, the CDR3 is TGTGCCAGCAGCTTTGAGGGGAACACTGAAGCTTTCTTT. This sequence encodes CASSFEGNTEAFF.

The chain carries TRBV12-5 and TRBJ1-1; no definite D call. CDR1 is LGHNT, CDR2 FRNRAP, per germline. The CDR3 length is 15 residues. Between the trimmed V and J ends, which lost 6 bases and 0 bases, there was a span of 14 bases. The CDR3 is CASGYGVGMNTEAFF. The DNA of the CDR3 is TGTGCTAGTGGATATGGTGTGGGCATGAACACTGAAGCTTTCTTT.